This TCR beta chain stems from a study of Graves' ophthalmopathy and Graves' hyperthyroidism. Broader study findings: A classifier, a 13-signature model, separated ophthalmopathy from stable hyperthyroidism with about 88% sensitivity and over 70% specificity. The model predicted progression of ophthalmopathy with a sensitivity of more than 60%, and its specificity was about 76%.

Investigators amplified TCR beta CDR3 regions from RNA transcripts. HTBI-primed first-round RT-PCR preceded second-round multiplex PCR. TCRdb re-called the multiplex PCR reads with MiXCR, one entry per CDR3 protein. This table holds some 380,000 distinct CDR3 sequences, roughly 15% found once. The CDR3 runs to 14 residues. Trimming took 2 bases from V and 7 from J, leaving 14 bases between them. Germline values: CDR1 WNHNN, CDR2 SYGVQD (reference sequence). This clonotype showed up many times. The antigen remains unidentified. It was on clinical symptoms, serum thyroxine, TRAb, thyroid ultrasound and orbital computed tomography that diagnosis relied. PBMCs had their origin in fresh peripheral blood (roughly 10 ml).

Sequencing was carried out using peripheral blood. The clonotype was recovered from a woman aged 18-29 years with stable Graves' hyperthyroidism. The chain has TRBV10-1 and TRBJ2-5; D gene uncertain. The CDR3 DNA reads TGCGCCAGCAGTGAGGGTGGACCCGCGGCGACCCAGTACTTC. Translation: CASSEGGPAATQYF.